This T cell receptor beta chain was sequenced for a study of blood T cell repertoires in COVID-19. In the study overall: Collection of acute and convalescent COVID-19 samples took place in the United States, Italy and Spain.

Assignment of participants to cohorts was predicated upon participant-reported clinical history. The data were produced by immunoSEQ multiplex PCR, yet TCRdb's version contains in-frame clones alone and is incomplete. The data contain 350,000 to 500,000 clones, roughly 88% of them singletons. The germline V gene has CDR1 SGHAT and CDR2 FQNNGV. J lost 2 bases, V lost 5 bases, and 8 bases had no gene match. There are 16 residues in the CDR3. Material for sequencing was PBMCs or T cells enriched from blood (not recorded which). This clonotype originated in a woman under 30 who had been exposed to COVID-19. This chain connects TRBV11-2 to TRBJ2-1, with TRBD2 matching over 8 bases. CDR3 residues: CASSGGGQGPYNEQFF. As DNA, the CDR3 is TGTGCCAGCAGCGGCGGGGGGCAGGGCCCCTACAATGAGCAGTTCTTC. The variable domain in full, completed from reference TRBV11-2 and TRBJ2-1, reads EAGVAQSPRYKIIEKRQSVAFWCNPISGHATLYWYQQILGQGPKLLIQFQNNGVVDDSQLPKDRFSAERLKGVDSTLKIQPAKLEDSAVYLCASSGGGQGPYNEQFFGPGTRLTVL.